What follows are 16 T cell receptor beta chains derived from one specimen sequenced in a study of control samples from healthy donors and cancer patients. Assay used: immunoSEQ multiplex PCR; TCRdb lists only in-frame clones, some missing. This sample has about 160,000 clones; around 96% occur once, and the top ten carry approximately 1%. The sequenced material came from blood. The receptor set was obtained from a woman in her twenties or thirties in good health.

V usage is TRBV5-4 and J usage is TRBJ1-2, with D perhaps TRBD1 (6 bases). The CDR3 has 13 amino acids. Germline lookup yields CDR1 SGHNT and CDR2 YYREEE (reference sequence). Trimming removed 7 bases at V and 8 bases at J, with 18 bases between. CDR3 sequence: CASRPQGRGGYTF. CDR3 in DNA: TGTGCCAGCCGACCCCAGGGGCGAGGGGGCTACACCTTC.

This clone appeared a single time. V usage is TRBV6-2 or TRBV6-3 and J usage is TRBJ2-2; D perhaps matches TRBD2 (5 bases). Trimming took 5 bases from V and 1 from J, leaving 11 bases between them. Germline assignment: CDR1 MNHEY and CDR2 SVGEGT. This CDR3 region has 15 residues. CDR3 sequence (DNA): TGTGCCAGCAGTAAAGCCCGGGGGAACACCGGGGAGCTGTTTTTT. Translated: CASSKARGNTGELFF.

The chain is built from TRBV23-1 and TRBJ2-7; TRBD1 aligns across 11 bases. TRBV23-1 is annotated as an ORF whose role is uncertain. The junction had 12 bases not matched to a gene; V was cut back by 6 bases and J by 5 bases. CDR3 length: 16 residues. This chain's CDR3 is CASRSVGQGAVHEQYF. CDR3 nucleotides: TGCGCCAGCAGGAGTGTCGGACAGGGGGCTGTCCACGAGCAGTACTTC.

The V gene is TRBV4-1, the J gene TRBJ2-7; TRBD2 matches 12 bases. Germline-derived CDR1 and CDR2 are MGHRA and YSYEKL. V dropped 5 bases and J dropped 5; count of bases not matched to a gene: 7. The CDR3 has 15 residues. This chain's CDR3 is CASSGSSGRAHEQYF. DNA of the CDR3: TGCGCCAGCAGCGGCTCTAGCGGGAGGGCCCACGAGCAGTACTTC.

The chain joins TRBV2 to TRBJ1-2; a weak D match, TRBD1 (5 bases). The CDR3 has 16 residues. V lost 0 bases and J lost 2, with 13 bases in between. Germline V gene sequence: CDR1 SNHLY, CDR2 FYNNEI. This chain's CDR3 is CASSEAEAGLNYGYTF. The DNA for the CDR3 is TGTGCCAGCAGTGAAGCTGAGGCAGGGCTCAACTATGGCTACACCTTC.

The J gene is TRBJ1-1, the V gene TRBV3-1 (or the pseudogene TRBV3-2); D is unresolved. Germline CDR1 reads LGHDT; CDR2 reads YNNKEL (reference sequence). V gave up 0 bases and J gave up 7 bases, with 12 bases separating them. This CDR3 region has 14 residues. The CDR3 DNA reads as TGTGCCAGCAGCCAAGATGGAGGGAGAAGTGAAGCTTTCTTT. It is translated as CASSQDGGRSEAFF.

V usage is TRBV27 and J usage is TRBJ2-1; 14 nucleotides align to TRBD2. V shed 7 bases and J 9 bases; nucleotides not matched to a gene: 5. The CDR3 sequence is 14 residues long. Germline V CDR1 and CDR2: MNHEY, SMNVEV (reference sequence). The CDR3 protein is CASKGLAGAPEQFF. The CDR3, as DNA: TGTGCCAGCAAGGGACTAGCGGGAGCCCCTGAGCAGTTCTTC.

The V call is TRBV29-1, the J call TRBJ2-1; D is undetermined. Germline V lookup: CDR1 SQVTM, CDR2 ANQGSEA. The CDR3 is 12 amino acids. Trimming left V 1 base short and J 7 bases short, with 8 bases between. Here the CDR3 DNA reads TGCAGCGTTGAAGGGCTGGGAAATGAGCAGTTCTTC. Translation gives CSVEGLGNEQFF.

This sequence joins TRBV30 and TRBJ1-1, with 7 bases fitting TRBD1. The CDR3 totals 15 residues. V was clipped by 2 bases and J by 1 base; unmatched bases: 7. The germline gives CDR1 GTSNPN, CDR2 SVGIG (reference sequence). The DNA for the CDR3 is TGTGCCTGGAGTCTAGACAGGGTGGCGAACACTGAAGCTTTCTTT. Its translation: CAWSLDRVANTEAFF.

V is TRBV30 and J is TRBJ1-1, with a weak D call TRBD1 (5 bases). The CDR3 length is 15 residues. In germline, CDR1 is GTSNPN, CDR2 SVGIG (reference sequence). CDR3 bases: TGTGCGTTTGGGGGGGGAGGTTATGGGAACACTGAAGCTTTCTTT. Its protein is CAFGGGGYGNTEAFF. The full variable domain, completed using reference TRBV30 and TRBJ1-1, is SQTIHQWPATLVQPVGSPLSLECTVEGTSNPNLYWYRQAAGRGLQLLFYSVGIGQISSEVPQNLSASRPQDRQFILSSKKLLLSDSGFYLCAFGGGGYGNTEAFFGQGTRLTVV.

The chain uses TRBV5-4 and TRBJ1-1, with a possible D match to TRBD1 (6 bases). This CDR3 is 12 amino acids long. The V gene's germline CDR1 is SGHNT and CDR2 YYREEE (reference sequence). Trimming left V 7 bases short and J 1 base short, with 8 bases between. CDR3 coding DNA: TGTGCCAGCTCGGACAGGAACACTGAAGCTTTCTTT. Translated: CASSDRNTEAFF.

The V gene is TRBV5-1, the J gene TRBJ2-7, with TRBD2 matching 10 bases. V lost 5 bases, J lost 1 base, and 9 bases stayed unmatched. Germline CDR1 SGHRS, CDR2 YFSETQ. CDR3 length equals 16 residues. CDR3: CASSPLAGVRSYEQYF. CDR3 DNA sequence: TGCGCCAGCAGTCCCCTAGCGGGAGTTAGATCCTACGAGCAGTACTTC.

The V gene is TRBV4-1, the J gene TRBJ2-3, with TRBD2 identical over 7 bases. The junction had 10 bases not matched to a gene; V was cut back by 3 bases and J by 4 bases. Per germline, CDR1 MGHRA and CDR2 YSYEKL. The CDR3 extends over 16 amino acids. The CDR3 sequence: CASSHAPAGAADTQYF. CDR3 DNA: TGCGCCAGCAGCCACGCGCCGGCGGGAGCAGCAGATACGCAGTATTTT.

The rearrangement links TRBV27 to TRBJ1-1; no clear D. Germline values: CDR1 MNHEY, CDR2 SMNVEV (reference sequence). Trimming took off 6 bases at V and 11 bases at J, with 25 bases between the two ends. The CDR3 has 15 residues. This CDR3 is CASRLAKGPSSGAFF. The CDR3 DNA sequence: TGTGCCAGCAGACTAGCAAAAGGGCCCTCCTCGGGTGCTTTCTTT.

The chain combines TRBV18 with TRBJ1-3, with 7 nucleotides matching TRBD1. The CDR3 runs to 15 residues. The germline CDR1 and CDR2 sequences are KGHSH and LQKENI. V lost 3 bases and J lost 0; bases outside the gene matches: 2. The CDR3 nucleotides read TGTGCCAGCTCACCTGGGACAGTCTCTGGAAACACCATATATTTT. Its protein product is CASSPGTVSGNTIYF. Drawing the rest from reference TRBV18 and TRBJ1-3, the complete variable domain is NAGVMQNPRHLVRRRGQEARLRCSPMKGHSHVYWYRQLPEEGLKFMVYLQKENIIDESGMPKERFSAEFPKEGPSILRIQQVVRGDSAAYFCASSPGTVSGNTIYFGEGSWLTVV.

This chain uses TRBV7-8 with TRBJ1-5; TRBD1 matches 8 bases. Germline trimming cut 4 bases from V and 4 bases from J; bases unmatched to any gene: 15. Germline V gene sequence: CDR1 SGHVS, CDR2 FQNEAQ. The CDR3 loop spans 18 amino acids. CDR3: CASSSTITGGSWNQPQHF. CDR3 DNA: TGTGCCAGCAGCTCGACAATAACAGGGGGATCGTGGAATCAGCCCCAGCATTTT.